This T cell receptor beta chain was sequenced during a study of cytomegalovirus exposure and HLA in healthy donors. Use of 60 Vbeta and 13 Jbeta primers characterized the PCR. Only in-frame clones appear in the TCRdb table, and some are missing; sequencing was by immunoSEQ multiplex PCR. Of roughly 100,000 clones listed, 85% were seen once; the top ten hold 3% to 5%. Study outcomes and limitations: HLA-A and HLA-B allele assignments for most subjects were reportedly predicted accurately using TCR beta sequences. A later analysis revealed that TCR association rates differed between HLA loci, peaking at DRB1 and bottoming out at HLA-C.

In the case of this clone: The antigen is undetermined.

Germline values: CDR1 MNHEY, CDR2 SVGAGI. The CDR3 extends over 13 amino acids. V dropped 4 bases and J dropped 2 bases, with 6 bases sitting between them. The sequencing input was PBMCs. The sequence derives from a man aged 30-40 years in good health and CMV-seronegative. The chain employs TRBV6-5 and TRBJ1-5; maybe TRBD1 (5 bases). CDR3 region: CASSWGGNQPQHF. The CDR3 region has the DNA TGTGCCAGCAGTTGGGGGGGCAATCAGCCCCAGCATTTT.